These T cell receptor beta chains were read from a single sample in a study of OX40 agonist ivuxolimab in advanced cancers. Here immunoSEQ multiplex PCR was the method, and the copy in TCRdb shows in-frame clones only, minus some. This sample has roughly 53,000 clones, with about 81% found just once. Here the sequenced sample was CD4+ or CD8+ T cells sorted from blood, taken in a trial of the OX40 agonist ivuxolimab. These receptors all come from an adult with an advanced solid tumor such as melanoma, head and neck, liver or kidney cancer. The CDR3 runs from the conserved cysteine through the conserved F or W. A D gene is named only where the DNA matches it firmly. Size values are once, few and many counts, or a class for expanded clones, and some rows have none.

V gene: TRBV28
CDR3 length: 13
clone size: NA
J gene: TRBJ1-1
D gene: TRBD1
CDR3 DNA: TGTGCCGCCCAGGGGGTTTCGCACACTGAAGCTTTCTTT
CDR3 protein: CAAQGVSHTEAFF

V gene: TRBV27
CDR3 length: 14
clone size: once
J gene: TRBJ1-6
D gene: NA
CDR3 DNA: TGTGCCAGCAGTTGGACGATGGATAATTCACCCCTCCACTTT
CDR3 protein: CASSWTMDNSPLHF

V gene: TRBV7-9
CDR3 length: 17
clone size: NA
J gene: TRBJ2-3
D gene: TRBD2
CDR3 DNA: TGTGCCAGCAGTACTAGCGGAGCCGAGATTTCCACAGATACGCAGTATTTT
CDR3 protein: CASSTSGAEISTDTQYF

V gene: TRBV18
CDR3 length: 15
clone size: NA
J gene: TRBJ1-2
D gene: NA
CDR3 DNA: TGTGCCAGCTCGAGAGAGGCAGGGGTTATTCCTGGCTACACCTTC
CDR3 protein: CASSREAGVIPGYTF

V gene: TRBV7-2
CDR3 length: 14
clone size: NA
J gene: TRBJ1-1
D gene: NA
CDR3 DNA: TGTGCCAGCAGCTTTTCGGGGAGGAACACTGAAGCTTTCTTT
CDR3 protein: CASSFSGRNTEAFF

V gene: TRBV2
CDR3 length: 14
clone size: NA
J gene: TRBJ2-5
D gene: TRBD1
CDR3 DNA: TGTGCCAGCAGACGATACAGGGGGCGAGAGACCCAGTACTTC
CDR3 protein: CASRRYRGRETQYF

V gene: TRBV6-1
CDR3 length: 15
clone size: few
J gene: TRBJ2-1
D gene: NA
CDR3 DNA: TGTGCCAGCAGTGGAGGGCTCCCCCGAGACTATGAGCAGTTCTTC
CDR3 protein: CASSGGLPRDYEQFF

V gene: TRBV15
CDR3 length: 15
clone size: NA
J gene: TRBJ2-7
D gene: TRBD1
CDR3 DNA: TGTGCCACCAGCAGGTATAAGGGGGCGGACCAGGAGCAGTACTTC
CDR3 protein: CATSRYKGADQEQYF

V gene: TRBV19
CDR3 length: 13
clone size: few
J gene: TRBJ1-1
D gene: NA
CDR3 DNA: TGTGCCACTACTTGGAGTACGAACACTGAAGCTTTCTTT
CDR3 protein: CATTWSTNTEAFF

V gene: TRBV11-2
CDR3 length: 15
clone size: NA
J gene: TRBJ1-4
D gene: NA
CDR3 DNA: TGTGCCAGCAGACGAACCCCGGGCGGCGGGGAAAAACTGTTTTTT
CDR3 protein: CASRRTPGGGEKLFF

V gene: TRBV11-2
CDR3 length: 15
clone size: NA
J gene: TRBJ1-6
D gene: TRBD1
CDR3 DNA: TGTGCCAGCAGCTCCCTCGGGACAGGGGGATCACCCCTCCACTTT
CDR3 protein: CASSSLGTGGSPLHF

V gene: TRBV6-5
CDR3 length: 11
clone size: NA
J gene: TRBJ1-2
D gene: NA
CDR3 DNA: TGTGCCAGCAGGCAACTCTATGGCTACACCTTC
CDR3 protein: CASRQLYGYTF

V gene: TRBV18
CDR3 length: 15
clone size: NA
J gene: TRBJ2-3
D gene: NA
CDR3 DNA: TGTGCCAGCTCACCAGGGGGACTTATCACAGATACGCAGTATTTT
CDR3 protein: CASSPGGLITDTQYF

V gene: TRBV2
CDR3 length: 14
clone size: NA
J gene: TRBJ2-7
D gene: NA
CDR3 DNA: TGTGCCAGCAGAGGCCCTACTTATGGCTACGAGCAGTACTTC
CDR3 protein: CASRGPTYGYEQYF

V gene: TRBV7-8
CDR3 length: 15
clone size: NA
J gene: TRBJ1-1
D gene: TRBD1
CDR3 DNA: TGTGCCAGCAGCTTATTAGGGACAGGGGGCACTGAAGCTTTCTTT
CDR3 protein: CASSLLGTGGTEAFF

V gene: TRBV18
CDR3 length: 15
clone size: NA
J gene: TRBJ1-1
D gene: NA
CDR3 DNA: TGTGCCAGCTCACCACTCGGACGGGGAAACACTGAAGCTTTCTTT
CDR3 protein: CASSPLGRGNTEAFF

V gene: TRBV5-1
CDR3 length: 16
clone size: NA
J gene: TRBJ2-2
D gene: TRBD2
CDR3 DNA: TGCGCCAGCAGCTCCCGACTAGCGGAGAACACCGGGGAGCTGTTTTTT
CDR3 protein: CASSSRLAENTGELFF

V gene: TRBV6-6
CDR3 length: 14
clone size: NA
J gene: TRBJ2-5
D gene: TRBD2
CDR3 DNA: TGTGCCAGCAGTTACGGGGCAGGGAGGGGGACCCAGTACTTC
CDR3 protein: CASSYGAGRGTQYF